This entry features one T cell receptor (beta chain) sequence. V lost 0 bases to trimming and J lost 0 bases; unmatched junction nucleotides: 6. Looked up from germline, CDR1 is ENHRY and CDR2 is SYGVKD. The CDR3 length is 17 residues. Produced via immunoSEQ multiplex PCR; TCRdb's table is partial and in-frame only. The sample has roughly 86,000 clones; 91% are singletons. The sample comes from a study of blood T cell repertoires in COVID-19. Study information: The origin of the acute and convalescent COVID-19 samples was the United States, Italy and Spain. From T cells, B-cell-depleted T cells, or PBMCs came the material, which was cDNA or gDNA.

Sequenced material: peripheral blood. The TCR comes from a woman aged 50 to 65 in a cohort sampled during active COVID-19. J is TRBJ2-3 and V is TRBV10-3; 7 nucleotides align to TRBD2. The CDR3, as DNA: TGTGCCATCAGTGAGTCGACTAGCTCCTTCAGCACAGATACGCAGTATTTT. This sequence encodes CAISESTSSFSTDTQYF.